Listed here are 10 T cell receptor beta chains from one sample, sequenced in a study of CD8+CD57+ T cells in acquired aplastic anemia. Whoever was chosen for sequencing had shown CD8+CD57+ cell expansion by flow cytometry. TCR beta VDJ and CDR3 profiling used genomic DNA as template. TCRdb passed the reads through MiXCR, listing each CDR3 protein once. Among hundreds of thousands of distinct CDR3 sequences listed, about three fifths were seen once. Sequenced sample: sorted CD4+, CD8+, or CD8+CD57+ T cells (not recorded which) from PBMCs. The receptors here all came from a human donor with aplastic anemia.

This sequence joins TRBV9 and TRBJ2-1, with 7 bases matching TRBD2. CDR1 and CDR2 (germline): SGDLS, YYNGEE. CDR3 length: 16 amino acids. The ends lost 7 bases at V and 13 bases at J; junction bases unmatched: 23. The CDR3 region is CASSPPYSGAAGDQFF. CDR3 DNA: TGTGCCAGCTCACCACCGTACAGCGGGGCCGCGGGGGATCAGTTCTTC.

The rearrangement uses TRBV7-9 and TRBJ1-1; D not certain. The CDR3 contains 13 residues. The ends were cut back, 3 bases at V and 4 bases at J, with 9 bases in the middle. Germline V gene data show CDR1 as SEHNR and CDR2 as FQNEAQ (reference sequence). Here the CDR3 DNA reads TGTGCCAGCAGCTTGGAACTCGGCACTGAAGCTTTCTTT. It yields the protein CASSLELGTEAFF. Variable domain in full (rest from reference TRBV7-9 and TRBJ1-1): DTGVSQNPRHKITKRGQNVTFRCDPISEHNRLYWYRQTLGQGPEFLTYFQNEAQLEKSRLLSDRFSAERPKGSFSTLEIQRTEQGDSAMYLCASSLELGTEAFFGQGTRLTVV.

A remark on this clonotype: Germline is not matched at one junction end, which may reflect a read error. The CDR3 DNA reads as TGCAGTGCTAGGCTCGGGGCAGGAGAGCCCCAGTACTTC. This codes for CSARLGAGEPQYF. V is TRBV20-1 and J is TRBJ2-5, with D perhaps assigned TRBD1 or TRBD2 (5 bases each). Germline loops: CDR1 DFQATT, CDR2 SNEGSKA (reference sequence). This CDR3 is built from 13 residues.

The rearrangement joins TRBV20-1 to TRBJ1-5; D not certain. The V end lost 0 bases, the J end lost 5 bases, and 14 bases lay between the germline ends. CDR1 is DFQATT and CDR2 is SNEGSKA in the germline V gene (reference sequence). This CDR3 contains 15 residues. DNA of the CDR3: TGCAGTGCTAGAGATAATACGGGCTCCGATCAGCCCCAGCATTTT. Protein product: CSARDNTGSDQPQHF.

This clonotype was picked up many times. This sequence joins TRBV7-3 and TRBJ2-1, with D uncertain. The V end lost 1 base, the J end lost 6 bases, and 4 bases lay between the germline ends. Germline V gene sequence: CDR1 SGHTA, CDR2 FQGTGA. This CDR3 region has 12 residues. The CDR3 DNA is TGTGCCAGCAGCTTAAGGTCCAATGAGCAGTTCTTC. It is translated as CASSLRSNEQFF.

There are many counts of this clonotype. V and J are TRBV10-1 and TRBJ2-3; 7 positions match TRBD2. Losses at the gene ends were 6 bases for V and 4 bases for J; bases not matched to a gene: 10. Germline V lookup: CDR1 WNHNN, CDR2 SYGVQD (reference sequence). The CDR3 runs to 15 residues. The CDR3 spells CASSPGPAGADTQYF. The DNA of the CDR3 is TGCGCCAGCAGCCCTGGACCCGCGGGGGCAGATACGCAGTATTTT.

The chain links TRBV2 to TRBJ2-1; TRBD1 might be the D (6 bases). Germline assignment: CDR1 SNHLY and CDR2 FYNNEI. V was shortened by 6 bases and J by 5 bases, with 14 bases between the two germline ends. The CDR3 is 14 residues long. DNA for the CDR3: TGTGCCAGCAGCCGACAGACAGGTAACAATGAGCAGTTCTTC. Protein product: CASSRQTGNNEQFF.

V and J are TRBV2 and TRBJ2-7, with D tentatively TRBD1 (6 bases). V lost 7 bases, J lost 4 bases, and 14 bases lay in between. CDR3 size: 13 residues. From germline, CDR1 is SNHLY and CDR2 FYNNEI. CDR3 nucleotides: TGTGCCAGCATCCTACAGGGACCTTACGAGCAGTACTTC. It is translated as CASILQGPYEQYF. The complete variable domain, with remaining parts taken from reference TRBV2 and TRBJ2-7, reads EPEVTQTPSHQVTQMGQEVILRCVPISNHLYFYWYRQILGQKVEFLVSFYNNEISEKSEIFDDQFSVERPDGSNFTLKIRSTKLEDSAMYFCASILQGPYEQYFGPGTRLTVT.

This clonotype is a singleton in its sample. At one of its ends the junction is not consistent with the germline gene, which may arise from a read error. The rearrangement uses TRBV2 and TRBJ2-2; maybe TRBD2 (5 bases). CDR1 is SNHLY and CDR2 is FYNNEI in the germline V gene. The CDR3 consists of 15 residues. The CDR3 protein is CASKTGGANTGELFF. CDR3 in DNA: TGTGCCAGCAAGACTGGCGGAGCCAACACCGGGGAGCTGTTTTTC.

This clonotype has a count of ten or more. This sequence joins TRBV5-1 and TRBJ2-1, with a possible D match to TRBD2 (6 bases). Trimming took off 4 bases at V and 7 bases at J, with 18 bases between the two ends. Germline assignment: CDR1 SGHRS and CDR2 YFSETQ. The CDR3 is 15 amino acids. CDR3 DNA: TGCGCCAGCAGCCCTATGGGTAGCGGAGAAAATGAGCAGTTCTTC. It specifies CASSPMGSGENEQFF.